The following is a T cell receptor (beta chain) sequence with its context. The antigen remains undetermined. The data are from a study of CD8 T cells in ankylosing spondylitis. The study, taken as a whole, reports: Within peripheral blood, clones linked to disease were CD8+ and relatively rare.

V was trimmed by 4 bases and J by 0 bases, leaving 12 bases between them. Germline CDR1 SEHNR, CDR2 FQNEAQ (reference sequence). The CDR3 loop spans 15 amino acids. MiXCR, applied by TCRdb to the 5' RACE reads, yields one record per CDR3 protein. In the table there are approximately 35,000 distinct CDR3 sequences, 11% of which are singletons. This sequence joins TRBV7-9 and TRBJ1-1; D gene unclear. This TCR was recovered from a male donor with ankylosing spondylitis. The sample was synovial fluid, either unsorted or a sorted T cell fraction (not recorded which). The CDR3 nucleotides are TGTGCCAGCAGCTCCCCTACGGGGTTGAACACTGAAGCTTTCTTT. It is translated as CASSSPTGLNTEAFF.